This passage covers 14 T cell receptor beta chains from one sample sequenced in a study of T-cell reconstitution after alpha-beta-depleted transplantation in children (dated by TCRdb to 2016 to 2018). The protocol used for the library was PCR. Instrument on record: Illumina HiSeq 2500. Molecular barcoding was employed in the preparation of TCR libraries, with unique molecular identifiers being used to normalize TCRbeta repertoire quantification. Clones were called with MiXCR by TCRdb after fastp trimmed the public reads at Q25, and only in-frame beta chains were retained. Each CDR3 protein appears once, grouped with its most common genes and DNA. Across this sample there are approximately 190,000 distinct CDR3 sequences, with 7% to 9% seen only once. Of the sample, 35% falls within the top ten clones. The sample's treatment or condition label, in plain terms: allogeneic hematopoietic cell transplantation with graft depleted of TCRalphabeta T cells and CD19 B cells.

The source material was PBMCs, mostly from graft donor cells, sampled 360 days after TCRalphabeta/CD19-depleted stem cell transplant. These receptor sequences come from a male patient aged 2 to 10 who had a stem cell transplant for acute myeloid leukemia, so the T cells may come from the graft donor.

CDR3 coding DNA: TGTGCCAGCAGTTACCGGGGTACTGGAAACACCATATATTTT. As protein: CASSYRGTGNTIYF. This sequence joins TRBV6-5 and TRBJ1-3; D is undetermined. The CDR3 loop spans 14 amino acids. Trimming pared 2 bases from V and 2 bases from J, leaving 7 bases between. Per the germline V gene, CDR1 is MNHEY and CDR2 is SVGAGI.

The rearrangement links TRBV7-8 to TRBJ2-7, with 8 bases aligning to TRBD2. The V segment lost 5 bases and the J segment 5 bases; nucleotides outside the gene matches: 14. CDR1 and CDR2 (germline): SGHVS, FQNEAQ. CDR3 size: 16 residues. As DNA, the CDR3 is TGTGCCAGCAGCCGAAGCGGGAGAGGGATCCACAACGAGCAGTACTTC. This gives the protein CASSRSGRGIHNEQYF.

This clonotype appeared a few times. This chain uses TRBV29-1 with TRBJ2-5; TRBD1 matches at 9 bases. The CDR3 has 12 residues. Germline-derived CDR1 and CDR2 are SQVTM and ANQGSEA. The trim removed 4 bases at V and 5 bases at J, leaving 2 bases unmatched. CDR3 sequence reads: CSVGDRGETQYF. DNA for the CDR3: TGCAGCGTTGGAGACAGGGGGGAGACCCAGTACTTC.

This clonotype was counted ten times or more. V and J are TRBV6-1 and TRBJ1-1, with 9 bases aligning to TRBD1. The CDR3 runs 14 residues. The V and J ends lost 4 bases and 4 bases, in that order; junction bases with no gene match: 4. CDR1 is MNHNS, CDR2 SASEGT, per germline. CDR3 residues: CASSAGTGITEAFF. The CDR3 bases are TGTGCCAGCAGTGCCGGGACAGGGATCACTGAAGCTTTCTTT.

This clonotype turned up a few times. This chain links TRBV7-2 with TRBJ2-5, with 12 nucleotides matching TRBD1. Germline V gives CDR1 SGHTA, CDR2 FQGNSA. This CDR3 comprises 15 residues. Unmatched junction bases numbered 5, after V lost 3 bases and J lost 6 bases. The CDR3 region is CASSFGTGGMKTQYF. The DNA of the CDR3 is TGTGCCAGCAGCTTCGGGACAGGGGGCATGAAGACCCAGTACTTC.

At least ten counts were recorded for this clonotype. V is TRBV5-1 and J is TRBJ2-1; D is unresolved. With 4 bases removed from V and 7 bases from J, the gap between germline ends came to 9 bases. The CDR3 loop spans 12 amino acids. CDR1 is SGHRS, CDR2 YFSETQ, per germline. CDR3 nucleotides: TGCGCCAGCAGCGGCCCCGTGAATGAGCAGTTCTTC. This sequence encodes CASSGPVNEQFF.

Many counts were recorded for this clonotype. This chain links TRBV5-1 with TRBJ2-7; D is unclear. CDR1 is SGHRS and CDR2 is YFSETQ in the germline V gene. CDR3 length equals 13 residues. Trimming pared 0 bases from V and 3 bases from J, leaving 7 bases between. In DNA form, the CDR3 reads TGCGCCAGCAGCTTGGCCCTCAGCTACGAGCAGTACTTC. Protein product: CASSLALSYEQYF.

This clonotype has a count of ten or more. The rearrangement joins TRBV5-5 to TRBJ2-3; the D is unclear. From germline, CDR1 is SGHKS and CDR2 YYEKEE (reference sequence). This CDR3 has 16 amino acids. Trimming took 2 bases from V and 2 from J, leaving 15 bases between them. DNA of the CDR3: TGTGCCAGCAGCTTCTGGACCCACGATCTCACAGATACGCAGTATTTT. The encoded protein is CASSFWTHDLTDTQYF.

This clonotype occurred a few times. The genes are TRBV12-3 or TRBV12-4 and TRBJ2-1; 9 nucleotides match TRBD2. J gave up 2 bases and V 2 bases, and 4 bases lay outside the gene matches. The CDR3 contains 16 residues. CDR3 bases: TGTGCCAGCAGTTTAAGGCTAGCGGGGACCTACAATGAGCAGTTCTTC. The encoded protein is CASSLRLAGTYNEQFF.

This clonotype was detected ten times or more. V is TRBV6-2 or TRBV6-3 and J is TRBJ2-7; the D gene is possibly TRBD2 (5 bases). The CDR3 has 14 amino acids. With 3 bases removed from V and 5 bases from J, the gap between germline ends came to 14 bases. Germline V gene sequence: CDR1 MNHEY, CDR2 SVGEGT. The CDR3 nucleotides are TGTGCCAGCAGTTATTGGACGGGAATCCACGAGCAGTACTTC. Its translation is CASSYWTGIHEQYF.

This clonotype has a count of ten or more. The rearrangement uses TRBV12-3 or TRBV12-4 and TRBJ2-1, with 8 nucleotides matching TRBD2. V shed 6 bases, J shed 2 bases, and the junction held 6 bases outside the gene matches. This CDR3 region has 15 residues. The CDR3 spells CASRGAGVTYNEQFF. In DNA form, the CDR3 reads TGTGCCAGCAGGGGAGCGGGAGTGACCTACAATGAGCAGTTCTTC.

Ten or more counts support this clonotype. V is TRBV10-3 and J is TRBJ2-7, with D possibly being TRBD2 (6 bases). The germline V and J ends were trimmed by 3 bases and 5 bases, with 11 bases remaining between them. CDR1 is ENHRY, CDR2 SYGVKD, per germline. The CDR3 spans 13 residues. This CDR3 is CAISDGGGNEQYV. As DNA, the CDR3 is TGTGCCATCAGTGACGGGGGTGGCAACGAGCAGTACGTC.

The chain has TRBV29-1 and TRBJ2-5; a weak D match, TRBD2 (6 bases). CDR3 length: 14 residues. Per germline, CDR1 SQVTM and CDR2 ANQGSEA. V was shortened by 4 bases and J by 1 base, with 13 bases between the two germline ends. The CDR3 coding sequence is TGCAGCGTTGTGGGGCGGAGGGGCCAAGAGACCCAGTACTTC. This sequence encodes CSVVGRRGQETQYF.

This clonotype was seen many times. The chain uses TRBV5-1 and TRBJ1-1; 9 bases line up with TRBD1. This CDR3 has 14 amino acids. Losses at the gene ends were 2 bases for V and 4 bases for J; bases not matched to a gene: 3. Germline V lookup: CDR1 SGHRS, CDR2 YFSETQ. The CDR3 loop is CASSLQGAGTEAFF. The CDR3 region has the DNA TGCGCCAGCAGCTTACAGGGGGCTGGCACTGAAGCTTTCTTT.